These 3 T cell receptor beta chains were all obtained from the same sample, sequenced in a study of blood T cells in healthy people across ages. Together with a sample-barcoded 5' primer, a J-beta primer mix was included in a second PCR lasting roughly 6 to 12 cycles. TCRdb recomputed calls from the 5' RACE reads with MiXCR, one row per CDR3 protein. Of under 1,100,000 distinct CDR3 sequences in the sample, around 27% are singletons; the top ten hold approximately 0.79%. The data also belong to a second study, concerning T cells of mothers and their children.

The specimen sequenced was blood. The receptors shown here come from a girl aged 2 to 10 in good health.

This clonotype has only a few counts. The chain is built from TRBV28 and TRBJ1-2; D is unclear. Germline V gives CDR1 MDHEN, CDR2 SYDVKM. The CDR3 is made up of 13 amino acids. V shed 5 bases and J shed 2 bases, with 9 bases lying between them. In DNA, the CDR3 is TGTGCCAGCAGTACCCCAGTGAACTATGGCTACACCTTC. Its protein product is CASSTPVNYGYTF.

This clonotype has a handful of counts. This chain connects TRBV29-1 to TRBJ1-1; D remains ambiguous. Trimming removed 7 bases at V and 4 bases at J, with 7 bases between. The CDR3 runs 10 residues. Germline CDR1 reads SQVTM; CDR2 reads ANQGSEA. In DNA, the CDR3 is TGCAGCGCTATCACCACTGAAGCTTTCTTT. Residues: CSAITTEAFF.

This sequence joins TRBV2 and TRBJ2-7, with 8 bases matching TRBD1. V trimming: 7 bases; J trimming: 6 bases; junction bases outside the gene matches: 8. Germline CDR1 and CDR2: SNHLY and FYNNEI. This CDR3 is 13 amino acids long. CDR3 protein: CASTETGVSEQYF. The CDR3 DNA follows: TGTGCCAGCACCGAGACAGGGGTCAGCGAGCAGTACTTC.